The present T cell receptor (beta chain) was sequenced within a study of graft-versus-host responses after intestinal transplantation. About the study: Every recipient underwent anti-thymocyte globulin induction, then tacrolimus and steroids for two to four years. General study points: GvH clones detected in recipient marrow included some appearing first in ileum or blood. Elevated graft-versus-host to host-versus-graft clonal ratios in allografts were recorded for patients with graft-donor T cell macrochimerism.

CDR1 is SGHNT and CDR2 is YYREEE in the germline V gene (reference sequence). The CDR3 extends over 14 amino acids. V lost 0 bases, J lost 0 bases, and 7 bases lay in between. Clones were sequenced by immunoSEQ multiplex PCR, and TCRdb holds only the in-frame ones, with some missing. The repertoire holds 96,000 or so clones, roughly 90% seen once, with around 0.18% in the top ten. With regard to this clone: Its antigen is undetermined.

The chain is built from TRBV5-4 and TRBJ2-7; weak D call: TRBD1 (5 bases). The sequenced sample was unstimulated CD4+ T cells sorted from spleen or lymph node cells, obtained before intestinal transplant. This receptor was taken from a human donor who received an intestinal transplant. CDR3 sequence: CASSLGTHSYEQYF. CDR3 nucleotides: TGTGCCAGCAGCTTGGGGACACACTCCTACGAGCAGTACTTC. Using reference TRBV5-4 and TRBJ2-7 for the parts outside the CDR3, the full variable domain is ETGVTQSPTHLIKTRGQQVTLRCSSQSGHNTVSWYQQALGQGPQFIFQYYREEENGRGNFPPRFSGLQFPNYSSELNVNALELDDSALYLCASSLGTHSYEQYFGPGTRLTVT.